Each of the 32 T cell receptor beta chains below was sequenced from the same sample in a study of cytomegalovirus exposure and HLA in healthy donors. Amplification used 60 Vbeta primers and 13 Jbeta primers. Sequenced by immunoSEQ multiplex PCR; TCRdb stores in-frame clones only, minus some. The sample yields 210,000 or so clones, around 80% seen once. The source material was PBMCs. The receptors shown here come from a boy younger than 18 in good health and CMV-seronegative.

The rearrangement uses TRBV14 and TRBJ2-3, with 11 bases lining up with TRBD2. Trimming cost V 7 bases and J 4 bases; bases outside gene matches: 7. From germline, CDR1 is SGHDN and CDR2 FVKESK. This CDR3 is built from 15 residues. CDR3 in amino acids: CASNLAGGFADTQYF. In nucleotides, the CDR3 is TGTGCCAGCAACCTAGCGGGGGGTTTTGCAGATACGCAGTATTTT.

The gene calls are TRBV6-4 and TRBJ2-1; D gene uncertain. The germline V gene encodes CDR1 MRHNA and CDR2 SNTAGT. V shed 0 bases and J shed 3 bases, with 3 bases lying between them. The CDR3 sequence is 13 residues long. The CDR3 reads CASSDSNYNEQFF. CDR3 coding DNA: TGTGCCAGCAGTGACTCTAACTACAATGAGCAGTTCTTC.

In its sample, this clone was seen once. CDR3 nucleotides: TGTGCCAGCAGCTTTACCCGACAGGACTACGAGCAGTACTTC. Encoded protein: CASSFTRQDYEQYF. The V and J genes are TRBV13 and TRBJ2-7; a weak D match, TRBD1 (6 bases). The CDR3 is made up of 14 amino acids. The V end was cut by 3 bases, the J end by 3 bases, with 12 bases between. The germline gives CDR1 PRHDT, CDR2 FYEKMQ (reference sequence).

The chain carries TRBV7-2 and TRBJ1-2; 9 nucleotides align to TRBD1. V lost 4 bases and J lost 0; bases outside the gene matches: 9. Germline lookup yields CDR1 SGHTA and CDR2 FQGNSA. There are 17 residues in the CDR3. The CDR3 region is CASSSSGTGIANYGYTF. The CDR3 DNA is TGTGCCAGCAGCTCGTCCGGGACAGGGATTGCTAACTATGGCTACACCTTC.

The chain carries TRBV9 and TRBJ2-1; tentative D call: TRBD1 (5 bases). The CDR3 is made up of 14 amino acids. V shed 4 bases and J shed 3 bases, with 11 bases lying between them. From germline, CDR1 is SGDLS and CDR2 YYNGEE. The CDR3 loop is CASSPARGYNEQFF. Here the CDR3 DNA reads TGTGCCAGCAGCCCCGCAAGGGGCTACAATGAGCAGTTCTTC.

This chain's CDR3 is CASRATGGTYNEQFF. CDR3 nucleotides: TGTGCCAGCAGGGCGACAGGCGGTACCTACAATGAGCAGTTCTTC. The chain has TRBV6-5 and TRBJ2-1; TRBD1 is a possible D gene (6 bases). The CDR3 totals 15 residues. Germline CDR1 and CDR2: MNHEY and SVGAGI. Between the trimmed V and J ends, which lost 6 bases and 2 bases, there was a span of 14 bases.

Comment on this clone: This sample includes further DNA sequences coding for the same CDR3. V is TRBV18 and J is TRBJ1-5; the D gene is possibly TRBD1 (5 bases). The germline V gene has CDR1 KGHSH and CDR2 LQKENI. V lost 3 bases, J lost 0 bases, and 6 bases lay in between. The CDR3 sequence is 14 residues long. The CDR3 sequence: CASSPQGSNQPQHF. CDR3 DNA sequence: TGTGCCAGCTCACCCCAGGGTAGCAATCAGCCCCAGCATTTT. The full variable domain, rest sourced from reference TRBV18 and TRBJ1-5, is NAGVMQNPRHLVRRRGQEARLRCSPMKGHSHVYWYRQLPEEGLKFMVYLQKENIIDESGMPKERFSAEFPKEGPSILRIQQVVRGDSAAYFCASSPQGSNQPQHFGDGTRLSIL.

The chain carries TRBV11-2 and TRBJ1-4; 7 nucleotides match TRBD1. Germline CDR1 SGHAT, CDR2 FQNNGV. V dropped 5 bases and J dropped 7; count of bases not matched to a gene: 7. This CDR3 comprises 14 residues. CDR3 coding DNA: TGTGCCAGCAGCCCTGACAGGGTTGGTGAAAAACTGTTTTTT. It codes for CASSPDRVGEKLFF.

The chain employs TRBV2 and TRBJ1-2; D uncertain. This CDR3 comprises 14 residues. The germline V and J ends were trimmed by 4 bases and 7 bases, with 16 bases remaining between them. Germline CDR1 is SNHLY and CDR2 is FYNNEI. CDR3 DNA: TGTGCCAGCAGTGCTTTGGTGGTTCTCAGTGGCTACACCTTC. Translating it yields CASSALVVLSGYTF.

To note about this clone: In the same sample, other DNA sequences code for this CDR3. The chain recombines TRBV5-1 with TRBJ2-1, with TRBD2 matching over 10 bases. V was clipped by 2 bases and J by 7 bases; unmatched bases: 6. The germline gives CDR1 SGHRS, CDR2 YFSETQ. This CDR3 has 15 residues. The CDR3 sequence: CASSFEIAGGNEQFF. The CDR3 nucleotides read TGCGCCAGCAGCTTCGAAATAGCGGGGGGTAATGAGCAGTTCTTC.

The J gene is TRBJ2-7, the V gene TRBV30; 9 bases map to TRBD2. Germline lookup yields CDR1 GTSNPN and CDR2 SVGIG (reference sequence). The CDR3 spans 14 residues. The V segment lost 2 bases and the J segment 5 bases; nucleotides outside the gene matches: 7. The chain's CDR3 is CAWSTLAGEDEQYF. The CDR3 DNA is TGTGCCTGGAGTACATTAGCGGGAGAGGACGAGCAGTACTTC.

This clone was found once. As DNA, the CDR3 is TGTGCCTGGAGCCGCGGACTAGCGGGAGAAGAGACCCAGTACTTC. Protein sequence: CAWSRGLAGEETQYF. The V gene is TRBV30, the J gene TRBJ2-5; 13 bases agree with TRBD2. The CDR3 covers 15 residues. J was trimmed by 3 bases and V by 3 bases; bases with no gene match: 4. Germline loops: CDR1 GTSNPN, CDR2 SVGIG (reference sequence). The full variable domain, completed using reference TRBV30 and TRBJ2-5, is SQTIHQWPATLVQPVGSPLSLECTVEGTSNPNLYWYRQAAGRGLQLLFYSVGIGQISSEVPQNLSASRPQDRQFILSSKKLLLSDSGFYLCAWSRGLAGEETQYFGPGTRLLVL.

A note on this clone: Within the sample, other DNA sequences also encode this same CDR3. The chain combines TRBV6-5 with TRBJ1-2; D gene unclear. The length of the CDR3 is 11 residues. CDR1 and CDR2 (germline): MNHEY, SVGAGI. Trimming removed 5 bases from V and 7 bases from J, with 8 bases in between. The CDR3 sequence is CASSRGGGYTF. The CDR3 DNA follows: TGTGCCAGCAGTCGCGGTGGTGGCTACACCTTC.

The V call is TRBV7-9, the J call TRBJ2-1; 9 bases align to TRBD2. Germline V gene data show CDR1 as SEHNR and CDR2 as FQNEAQ (reference sequence). The CDR3 is 15 residues long. Unmatched junction bases numbered 1, after V lost 3 bases and J lost 1 base. DNA of the CDR3: TGTGCCAGCAGCTTGCGGGGGGGTTCCTACAATGAGCAGTTCTTC. It specifies CASSLRGGSYNEQFF.

J is TRBJ2-7 and V is TRBV30; 9 positions match TRBD2. Losses at the gene ends were 5 bases for V and 3 bases for J; bases not matched to a gene: 8. Per germline, CDR1 GTSNPN and CDR2 SVGIG (reference sequence). The CDR3 runs 14 residues. The chain's CDR3 is CAWGGAGGLYEQYF. The CDR3 coding sequence is TGTGCCTGGGGGGGGGCGGGAGGGCTCTACGAGCAGTACTTC.

For the CDR3, the DNA is TGTGCCAGCAGCAGCGGGACAGGGCAGCGTCAGCCCCAGCATTTT. Its protein product is CASSSGTGQRQPQHF. V gene TRBV21-1 combines with J gene TRBJ1-5; no DNA check was done on the table's D call, TRBD1. TRBV21-1 constitutes a pseudogene. CDR3 length: 15 residues.

The chain is built from TRBV27 and TRBJ2-7, with D maybe TRBD2 (6 bases). Trimming took 3 bases from V and 2 from J, leaving 11 bases between them. Germline values: CDR1 MNHEY, CDR2 SMNVEV (reference sequence). This CDR3 is built from 14 residues. DNA for the CDR3: TGTGCCAGCAGTTTGGAGCCGGGAGCCTACGAGCAGTACTTC. Amino acid sequence: CASSLEPGAYEQYF.

The chain joins TRBV4-1 to TRBJ1-2; TRBD1 matches 7 bases. J lost 4 bases, V lost 6 bases, and 14 bases had no gene match. This CDR3 region has 16 residues. The germline V gene has CDR1 MGHRA and CDR2 YSYEKL. CDR3 residues: CASSRTRDRESYGYTF. The CDR3 DNA reads as TGCGCCAGCAGTCGTACTCGCGACAGGGAATCCTATGGCTACACCTTC.

V gene TRBV6-5 combines with J gene TRBJ1-6, with TRBD1 identical over 7 bases. The CDR3 is 15 residues long. The ends lost 0 bases at V and 8 bases at J; junction bases unmatched: 4. Germline CDR1 is MNHEY and CDR2 is SVGAGI. For the CDR3, the DNA is TGTGCCAGCAGTTACTCGCCAGGGGGTTATTCACCCCTCCACTTT. Its protein product is CASSYSPGGYSPLHF.

This clone was detected only once. For the CDR3, the DNA is TGTGCCAGCAGCTTTTGGGGGGGCGGAGAGACCCAGTACTTC. Its protein product is CASSFWGGGETQYF. The rearrangement joins TRBV7-2 to TRBJ2-5; weak D call: TRBD2 (7 bases). The V gene's germline CDR1 is SGHTA and CDR2 FQGNSA. The CDR3 has 14 amino acids. With 3 bases removed from V and 4 bases from J, the gap between germline ends came to 12 bases.

CDR3: CASIPGTSTNEKLFF. CDR3 coding DNA: TGTGCCAGTATTCCCGGGACATCAACTAATGAAAAACTGTTTTTT. The chain joins TRBV19 to TRBJ1-4, with D tentatively TRBD1 (6 bases). Germline V CDR1 and CDR2: LNHDA, SQIVND (reference sequence). CDR3 length equals 15 residues. V was cut by 7 bases and J by 0 bases, with 12 bases left in between.

V is TRBV9 and J is TRBJ1-1; D remains ambiguous. Trimming shortened V by 4 bases and J by 5 bases, and 12 bases separated the two germline ends. Germline assignment: CDR1 SGDLS and CDR2 YYNGEE. The CDR3 has 13 residues. For the CDR3, the DNA is TGTGCCAGCAGCCAAGGAGTAAGGACTGAAGCTTTCTTT. It translates to CASSQGVRTEAFF. The complete variable domain, with remaining parts taken from reference TRBV9 and TRBJ1-1, reads DSGVTQTPKHLITATGQRVTLRCSPRSGDLSVYWYQQSLDQGLQFLIQYYNGEERAKGNILERFSAQQFPDLHSELNLSSLELGDSALYFCASSQGVRTEAFFGQGTRLTVV.

V usage is TRBV7-9 and J usage is TRBJ1-1; 7 nucleotides line up with TRBD1. Germline V gene data show CDR1 as SEHNR and CDR2 as FQNEAQ (reference sequence). Unmatched junction bases numbered 15, after V lost 4 bases and J lost 7 bases. The CDR3 totals 16 residues. The CDR3 nucleotides are TGTGCCAGCAGCTCCACAGGGGAGTGGGCTCCAAATGAAGCTTTCTTT. Amino acids: CASSSTGEWAPNEAFF.

J is TRBJ1-4 and V is TRBV15, with a weak D call TRBD1 (6 bases). Looked up from germline, CDR1 is LNHNV and CDR2 is YYDKDF (reference sequence). V lost 3 bases and J 10 bases, leaving 9 bases between the germline ends. This CDR3 comprises 12 residues. The CDR3 loop is CATSSRGGKLFF. The CDR3 DNA follows: TGTGCCACCAGCAGCAGGGGCGGAAAACTGTTTTTT.

The V and J genes are TRBV5-4 and TRBJ1-2, with TRBD1 as a possible D gene (5 bases). This CDR3 spans 17 amino acids. V dropped 3 bases and J dropped 1 base, with 19 bases sitting between them. In germline, CDR1 is SGHNT, CDR2 YYREEE (reference sequence). This chain's CDR3 is CASSSAGQGQVNYGYTF. The CDR3 DNA reads TGTGCCAGCAGCTCGGCGGGGCAGGGTCAGGTTAACTATGGCTACACCTTC.

The gene calls are TRBV5-4 and TRBJ2-3; a possible D gene is TRBD2 (6 bases). The CDR3 totals 14 residues. CDR1 is SGHNT and CDR2 is YYREEE in the germline V gene (reference sequence). Trimming removed 0 bases at V and 4 bases at J, with 9 bases between. CDR3 in amino acids: CASSLGPGADTQYF. CDR3 DNA sequence: TGTGCCAGCAGCTTGGGACCGGGAGCAGATACGCAGTATTTT.

This clone showed up just a few times. The V and J genes are TRBV4-1 and TRBJ1-1, with no clear D. Trimming removed 0 bases from V and 8 bases from J, with 7 bases in between. The CDR3 consists of 12 residues. Germline CDR1 reads MGHRA; CDR2 reads YSYEKL. This CDR3 reads CASSQDSPEAFF. CDR3 bases: TGCGCCAGCAGCCAAGACAGTCCCGAAGCTTTCTTT.

The V and J genes are TRBV29-1 and TRBJ1-1; no reliable D call. The CDR3 extends over 11 amino acids. The V and J ends lost 4 bases and 1 base respectively, with 4 bases between them. Germline CDR1 and CDR2: SQVTM and ANQGSEA. CDR3 in DNA: TGCAGCGTTGTATCGAACACTGAAGCTTTCTTT. Translation gives CSVVSNTEAFF. The whole variable domain, remainder taken from reference TRBV29-1 and TRBJ1-1, is SAVISQKPSRDICQRGTSLTIQCQVDSQVTMMFWYRQQPGQSLTLIATANQGSEATYESGFVIDKFPISRPNLTFSTLTVSNMSPEDSSIYLCSVVSNTEAFFGQGTRLTVV.

The chain links TRBV19 to TRBJ1-2; D may be TRBD1 (6 bases). This CDR3 is built from 13 residues. CDR1 LNHDA and CDR2 SQIVND come from the germline V gene (reference sequence). V was pared by 5 bases and J by 4 bases, with 11 bases between. CDR3 amino acids: CASSLGQLYGYTF. CDR3 nucleotide sequence: TGTGCCAGTAGTCTAGGACAGCTCTATGGCTACACCTTC.

The V and J genes are TRBV27 and TRBJ2-7; 9 bases align to TRBD2. CDR1 and CDR2 (germline): MNHEY, SMNVEV (reference sequence). CDR3 length equals 16 residues. The ends lost 1 base at V and 0 bases at J; junction bases unmatched: 4. The CDR3 reads CASSLWSSGDSYEQYF. The DNA for the CDR3 is TGTGCCAGCAGTTTATGGTCTAGCGGGGACTCCTACGAGCAGTACTTC.

V gene TRBV25-1 combines with J gene TRBJ1-6; 8 bases map to TRBD1. Trimming cost V 4 bases and J 7 bases; bases outside gene matches: 6. This CDR3 has 15 residues. CDR1 is MGHDK and CDR2 is SYGVNS in the germline V gene. This CDR3 reads CASSVSQGGNSPLHF. Here the CDR3 DNA reads TGTGCCAGCAGTGTCTCACAGGGGGGCAATTCACCCCTCCACTTT.

In regard to this clone: At one end the junction does not follow the germline gene, possibly because of a read error. The chain uses TRBV7-7 and TRBJ2-5, with D uncertain. This CDR3 contains 13 residues. Germline V gene data show CDR1 as SSHAT and CDR2 as FNYEAQ (reference sequence). CDR3 protein: CASSLVTRETQYF. For the CDR3, the DNA is TGTGCTAGCAGCTTAGTTACGCGGGAGACCCAGTACTTC.